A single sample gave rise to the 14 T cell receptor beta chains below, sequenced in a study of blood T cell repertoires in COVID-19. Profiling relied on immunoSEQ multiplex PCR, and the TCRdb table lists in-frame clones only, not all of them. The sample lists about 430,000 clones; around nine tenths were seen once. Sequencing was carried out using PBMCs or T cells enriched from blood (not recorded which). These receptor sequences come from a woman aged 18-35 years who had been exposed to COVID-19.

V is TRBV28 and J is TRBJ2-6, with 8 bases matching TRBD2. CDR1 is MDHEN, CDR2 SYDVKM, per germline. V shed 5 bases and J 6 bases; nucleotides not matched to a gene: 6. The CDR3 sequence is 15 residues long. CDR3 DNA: TGTGCCAGCAGTCCCATCGGGGGGGTGGCCAACGTCCTGACTTTC. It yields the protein CASSPIGGVANVLTF.

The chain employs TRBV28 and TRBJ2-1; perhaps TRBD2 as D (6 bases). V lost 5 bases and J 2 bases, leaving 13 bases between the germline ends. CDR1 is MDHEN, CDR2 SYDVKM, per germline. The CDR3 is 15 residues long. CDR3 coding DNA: TGTGCCAGCAGTGAGACTAGGGGTGCCTACAATGAGCAGTTCTTC. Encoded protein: CASSETRGAYNEQFF.

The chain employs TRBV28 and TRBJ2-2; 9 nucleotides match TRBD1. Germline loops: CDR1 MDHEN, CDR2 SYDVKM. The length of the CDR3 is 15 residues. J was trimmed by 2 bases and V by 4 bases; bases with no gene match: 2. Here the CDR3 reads CASSWTGVNTGELFF. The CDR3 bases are TGTGCCAGCAGTTGGACAGGGGTTAACACCGGGGAGCTGTTTTTT.

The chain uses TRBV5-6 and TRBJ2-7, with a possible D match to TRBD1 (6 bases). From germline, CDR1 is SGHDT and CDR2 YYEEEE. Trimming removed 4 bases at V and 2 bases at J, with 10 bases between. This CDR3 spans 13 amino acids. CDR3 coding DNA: TGTGCCAGCAGCCGGACAGTAGCCTACGAGCAGTACTTC. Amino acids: CASSRTVAYEQYF.

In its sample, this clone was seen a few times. The CDR3 is CASSQRGQSFNQPQHF. The CDR3 DNA sequence: TGTGCCAGCAGTCAAAGGGGACAGAGTTTTAATCAGCCCCAGCATTTT. The chain has TRBV2 and TRBJ1-5, with 7 bases fitting TRBD1. The germline gives CDR1 SNHLY, CDR2 FYNNEI. Losses at the gene ends were 5 bases for V and 4 bases for J; bases not matched to a gene: 11. This CDR3 contains 16 residues.

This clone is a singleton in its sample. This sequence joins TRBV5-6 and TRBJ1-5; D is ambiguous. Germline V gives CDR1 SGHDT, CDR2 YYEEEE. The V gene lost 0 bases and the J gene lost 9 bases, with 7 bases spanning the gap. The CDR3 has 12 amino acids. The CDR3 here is CASSLGAGPQHF. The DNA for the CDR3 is TGTGCCAGCAGCTTGGGCGCTGGGCCCCAGCATTTT.

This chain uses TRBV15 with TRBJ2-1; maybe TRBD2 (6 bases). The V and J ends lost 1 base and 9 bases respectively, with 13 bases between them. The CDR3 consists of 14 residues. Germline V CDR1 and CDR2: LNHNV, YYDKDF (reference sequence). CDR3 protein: CATSRVQRAAEQFF. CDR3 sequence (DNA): TGTGCCACCAGCAGAGTTCAGCGGGCTGCTGAGCAGTTCTTC. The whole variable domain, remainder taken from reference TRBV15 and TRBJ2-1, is DAMVIQNPRYQVTQFGKPVTLSCSQTLNHNVMYWYQQKSSQAPKLLFHYYDKDFNNEADTPDNFQSRRPNTSFCFLDIRSPGLGDTAMYLCATSRVQRAAEQFFGPGTRLTVL.

Written as DNA, the CDR3 is TGTGCCTGGGACCGGACAGGGTTCTACGAGCAGTACTTC. It encodes CAWDRTGFYEQYF. This chain joins TRBV30 and TRBJ2-7; TRBD1 aligns across 8 bases. CDR1 GTSNPN and CDR2 SVGIG come from the germline V gene (reference sequence). J lost 3 bases, V lost 5 bases, and 6 bases had no gene match. There are 13 residues in the CDR3.

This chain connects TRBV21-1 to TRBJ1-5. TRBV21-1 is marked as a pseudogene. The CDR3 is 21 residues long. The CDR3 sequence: CASSKELLAGRTWWGNQPQHF. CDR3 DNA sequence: TGTGCCAGCAGCAAAGAGTTATTAGCAGGGAGGACGTGGTGGGGCAATCAGCCCCAGCATTTT.

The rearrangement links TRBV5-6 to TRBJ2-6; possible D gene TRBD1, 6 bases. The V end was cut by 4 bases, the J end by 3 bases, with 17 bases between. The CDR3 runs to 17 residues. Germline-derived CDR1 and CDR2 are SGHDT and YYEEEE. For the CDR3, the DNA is TGTGCCAGCAGCCCCCCCTTGGGGGCTAGTGGGGCCAACGTCCTGACTTTC. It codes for CASSPPLGASGANVLTF.

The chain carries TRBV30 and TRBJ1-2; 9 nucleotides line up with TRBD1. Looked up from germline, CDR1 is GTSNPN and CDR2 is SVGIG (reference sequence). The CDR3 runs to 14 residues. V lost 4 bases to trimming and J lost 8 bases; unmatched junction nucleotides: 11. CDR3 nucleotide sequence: TGTGCCTGGACCGGGACAGGGCCTAAAGGAGGCTACACCTTC. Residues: CAWTGTGPKGGYTF.

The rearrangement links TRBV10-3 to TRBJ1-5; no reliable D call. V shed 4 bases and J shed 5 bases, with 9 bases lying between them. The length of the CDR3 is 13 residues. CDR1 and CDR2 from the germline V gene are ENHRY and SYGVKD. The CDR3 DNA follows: TGTGCCATCAGTGGGGGAGTTGATCAGCCCCAGCATTTT. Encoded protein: CAISGGVDQPQHF.

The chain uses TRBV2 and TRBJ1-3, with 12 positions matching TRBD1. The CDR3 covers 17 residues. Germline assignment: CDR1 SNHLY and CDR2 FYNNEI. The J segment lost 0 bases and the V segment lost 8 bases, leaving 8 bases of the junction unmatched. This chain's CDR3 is CASGTGGTSPSGNTIYF. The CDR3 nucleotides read TGTGCCAGCGGGACAGGGGGCACTTCCCCCTCTGGAAACACCATATATTTT.

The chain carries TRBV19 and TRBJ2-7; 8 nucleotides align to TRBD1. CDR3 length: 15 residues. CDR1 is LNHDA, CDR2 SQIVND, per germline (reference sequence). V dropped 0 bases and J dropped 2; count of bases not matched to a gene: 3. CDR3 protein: CASSIDGRGPYEQYF. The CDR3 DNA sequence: TGTGCCAGTAGTATAGACGGCAGGGGGCCCTACGAGCAGTACTTC.